This TCR beta chain was observed in a study of cytomegalovirus exposure and HLA in healthy donors. The PCR ran on 60 Vbeta and 13 Jbeta primers. Clones were sequenced by immunoSEQ multiplex PCR, and TCRdb holds only the in-frame ones, with some missing. The sample includes around 160,000 clones, 79% of them seen just once. The CDR3 runs 15 residues. Trimming cost V 3 bases and J 0 bases; bases outside gene matches: 4. The chain uses TRBV23-1 and TRBJ1-1, with 7 bases lining up with TRBD1. TRBV23-1 is known as an ORF, though its function is uncertain. The material sequenced was PBMCs. The sequence was obtained from a woman aged 35 to 49 in good health and CMV-seropositive. CDR3 region: CASSHLDRMNTEAFF. CDR3 sequence (DNA): TGCGCCAGCAGTCATTTGGACAGGATGAACACTGAAGCTTTCTTT.